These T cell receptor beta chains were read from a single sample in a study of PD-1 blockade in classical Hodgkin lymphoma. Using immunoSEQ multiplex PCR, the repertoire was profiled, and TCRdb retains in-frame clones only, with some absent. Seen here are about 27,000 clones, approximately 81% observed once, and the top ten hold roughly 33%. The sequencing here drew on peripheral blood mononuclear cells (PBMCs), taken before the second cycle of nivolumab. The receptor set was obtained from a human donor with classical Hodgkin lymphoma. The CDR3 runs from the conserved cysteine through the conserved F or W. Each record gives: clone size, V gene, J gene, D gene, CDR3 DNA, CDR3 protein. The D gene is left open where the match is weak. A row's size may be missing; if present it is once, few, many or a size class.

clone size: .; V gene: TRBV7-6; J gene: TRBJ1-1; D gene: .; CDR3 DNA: TGTGCCATCTCCAAGCTGAACACTGAAGCTTTCTTT; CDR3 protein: CAISKLNTEAFF
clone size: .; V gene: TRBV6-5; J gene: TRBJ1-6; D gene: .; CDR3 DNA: TGTGCCAGCAGGCTTCAACGGGGCGATAATTCACCCCTCCACTTT; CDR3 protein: CASRLQRGDNSPLHF
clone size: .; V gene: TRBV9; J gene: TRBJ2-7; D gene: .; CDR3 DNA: TGTGCCAGCAGCGTTCAGCCTGGACAGATTTACGAGCAGTACTTC; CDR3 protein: CASSVQPGQIYEQYF
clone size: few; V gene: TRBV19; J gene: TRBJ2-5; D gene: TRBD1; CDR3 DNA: TGTGCCAGTAGTACTGGACAGGGGCCGCCGTACTTC; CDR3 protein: CASSTGQGPPYF
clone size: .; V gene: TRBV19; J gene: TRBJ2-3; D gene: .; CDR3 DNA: TGTGCCAGTAGTAAACTACTCGGGGGGCCCAGCACAGATACGCAGTATTTT; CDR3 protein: CASSKLLGGPSTDTQYF
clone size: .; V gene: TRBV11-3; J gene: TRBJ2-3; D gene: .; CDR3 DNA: TGTGCCAGCAGCTTAGAGGGGGCGGTGGCAGATACGCAGTATTTT; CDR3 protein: CASSLEGAVADTQYF
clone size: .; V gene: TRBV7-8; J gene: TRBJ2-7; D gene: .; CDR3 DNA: TGTGCCAGCAACTTGGGCCGCTCCTACGAGCAGTACTTC; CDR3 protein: CASNLGRSYEQYF
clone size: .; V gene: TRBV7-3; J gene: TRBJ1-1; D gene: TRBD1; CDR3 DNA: TGTGCCAGCAGCTCCACAGGGGGGACAGGGAGGACTTTCTTT; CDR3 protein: CASSSTGGTGRTFF
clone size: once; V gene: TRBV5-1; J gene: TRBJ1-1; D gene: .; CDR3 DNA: TGCGCCAGCTATTCCGGGGGGATGAACACTGAAGCTTTCTTT; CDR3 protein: CASYSGGMNTEAFF
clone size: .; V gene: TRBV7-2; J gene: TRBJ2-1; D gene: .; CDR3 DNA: TGTGCCAGCAACCATGTGGGGGTCAATGAGCAGTTCTTC; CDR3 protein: CASNHVGVNEQFF
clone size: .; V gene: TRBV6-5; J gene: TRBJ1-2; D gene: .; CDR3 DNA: TGTGCCAGCAGTCCTGTTCAGGTCCCGGTGGGCTACACCTTC; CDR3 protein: CASSPVQVPVGYTF
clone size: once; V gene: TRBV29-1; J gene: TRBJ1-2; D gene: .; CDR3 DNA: TGCAGCGTTGAACCCGGGACCGCGGGGGGCTACACCTTC; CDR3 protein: CSVEPGTAGGYTF
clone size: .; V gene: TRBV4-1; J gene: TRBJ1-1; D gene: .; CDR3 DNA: TGCGCCAGCAGCCAAGATGAGGTCACTGAAGCTTTCTTT; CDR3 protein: CASSQDEVTEAFF
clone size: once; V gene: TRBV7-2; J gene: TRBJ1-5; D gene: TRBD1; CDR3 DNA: TGTGCCAGCAGCCAGGGGGGGACTGGTCGCAATCAGCCCCAGCATTTT; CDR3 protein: CASSQGGTGRNQPQHF
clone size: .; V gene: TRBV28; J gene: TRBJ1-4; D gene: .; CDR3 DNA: TGTGCCAGCACAAGGACAACTAATGAAAAACTGTTTTTT; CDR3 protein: CASTRTTNEKLFF